This T cell receptor beta chain appears in the sequencing data of a study of blood T cell repertoires in COVID-19. Turning to the study itself: Acute and convalescent COVID-19 specimens originated in the United States, Italy and Spain.

In germline, CDR1 is SGHAT, CDR2 FQNNGV. Losses at the gene ends were 6 bases for V and 8 bases for J; bases not matched to a gene: 16. CDR3 size: 16 residues. Source study methods: For nucleated cells, counts were estimated from reference gene primer amplification. TCRdb's table, derived via immunoSEQ multiplex PCR, lists solely in-frame clones and lacks some. The V and J calls and clone size come from that table; D and trimming were worked out from the DNA. Among about 440,000 clones listed, around nine tenths were seen once. Sequenced: peripheral blood. The chain uses TRBV11-2 and TRBJ1-2, with TRBD1 identical over 9 bases. The TCR sequence derives from a woman aged 25 to 39 with acute or convalescent COVID-19. CDR3: CASRSYRTGAFVGYTF. CDR3 DNA: TGTGCCAGCAGATCATACAGGACAGGGGCTTTTGTCGGCTACACCTTC.